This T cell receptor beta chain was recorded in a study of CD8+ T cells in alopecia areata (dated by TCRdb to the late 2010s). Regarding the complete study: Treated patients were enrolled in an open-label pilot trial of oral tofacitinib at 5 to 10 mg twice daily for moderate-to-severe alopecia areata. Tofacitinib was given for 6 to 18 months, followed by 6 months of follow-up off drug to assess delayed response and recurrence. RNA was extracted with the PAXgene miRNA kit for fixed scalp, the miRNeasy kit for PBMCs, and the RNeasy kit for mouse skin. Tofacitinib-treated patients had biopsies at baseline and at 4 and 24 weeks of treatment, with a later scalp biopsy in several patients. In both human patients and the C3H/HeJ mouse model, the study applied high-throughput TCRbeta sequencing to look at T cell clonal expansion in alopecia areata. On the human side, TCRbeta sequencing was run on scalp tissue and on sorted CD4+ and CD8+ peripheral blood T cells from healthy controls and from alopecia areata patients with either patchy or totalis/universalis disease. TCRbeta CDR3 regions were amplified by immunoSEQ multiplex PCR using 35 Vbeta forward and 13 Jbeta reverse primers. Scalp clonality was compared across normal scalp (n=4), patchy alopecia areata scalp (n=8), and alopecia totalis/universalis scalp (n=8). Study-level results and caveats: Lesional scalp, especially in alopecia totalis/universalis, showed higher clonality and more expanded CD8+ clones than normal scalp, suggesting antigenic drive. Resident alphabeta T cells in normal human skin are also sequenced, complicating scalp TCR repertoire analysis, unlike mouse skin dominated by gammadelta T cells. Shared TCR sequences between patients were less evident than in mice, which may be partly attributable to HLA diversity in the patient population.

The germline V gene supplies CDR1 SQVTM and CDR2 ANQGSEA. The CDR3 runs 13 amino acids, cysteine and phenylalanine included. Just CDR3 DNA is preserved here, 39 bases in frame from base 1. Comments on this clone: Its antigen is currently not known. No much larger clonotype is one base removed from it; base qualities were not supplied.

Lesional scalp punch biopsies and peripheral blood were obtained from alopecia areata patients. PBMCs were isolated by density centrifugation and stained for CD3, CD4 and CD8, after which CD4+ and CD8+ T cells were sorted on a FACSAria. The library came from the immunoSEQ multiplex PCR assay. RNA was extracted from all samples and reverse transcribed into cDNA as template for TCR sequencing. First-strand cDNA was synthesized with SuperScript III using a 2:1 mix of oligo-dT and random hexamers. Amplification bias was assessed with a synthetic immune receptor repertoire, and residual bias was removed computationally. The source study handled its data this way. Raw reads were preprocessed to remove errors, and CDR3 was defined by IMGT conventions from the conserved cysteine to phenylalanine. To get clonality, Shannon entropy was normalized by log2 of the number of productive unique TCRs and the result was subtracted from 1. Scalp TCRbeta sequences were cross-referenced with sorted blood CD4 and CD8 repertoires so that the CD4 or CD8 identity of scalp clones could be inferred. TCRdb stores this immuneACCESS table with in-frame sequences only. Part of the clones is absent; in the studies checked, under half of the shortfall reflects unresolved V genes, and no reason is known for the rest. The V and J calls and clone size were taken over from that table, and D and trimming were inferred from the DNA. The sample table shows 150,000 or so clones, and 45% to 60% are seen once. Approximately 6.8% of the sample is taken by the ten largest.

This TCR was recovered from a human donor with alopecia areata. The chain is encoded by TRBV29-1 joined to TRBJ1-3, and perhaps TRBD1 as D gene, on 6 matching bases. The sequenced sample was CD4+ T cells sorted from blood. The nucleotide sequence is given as TGCATCGGAACAGGGCTCTCTGGAAACACCATATATTTT. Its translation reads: CIGTGLSGNTIYF.